The rows below give T cell receptor beta chains drawn from one sample of a study of blood T cell repertoires in COVID-19. The method was immunoSEQ multiplex PCR; TCRdb's version includes in-frame clones alone and lacks a portion of them. Among about 150,000 clones, over 80% were seen once, and the ten largest hold roughly 13%. The sequenced material came from peripheral blood. These receptors came from an older man who had recovered from COVID-19. The CDR3 runs from the conserved cysteine through the conserved F or W. D genes are given only for firm matches. The size field is filled for only some rows; it gives once, few, many or a size class.

cdr3_aa j_call d_call clone_size v_call
CAIDSLHGGYTF TRBJ1-2 - - TRBV10-3
CASSQDTGQSYEQYF TRBJ2-7 TRBD1 - TRBV4-1
CASSLAGLAGVTGELFF TRBJ2-2 TRBD2 few TRBV7-9
CATGHVSSYNSPLHF TRBJ1-6 - - TRBV6-5
CASSASDRLGTEAFF TRBJ1-1 - few TRBV9
CASSTTQGQAYEQYF TRBJ2-7 - - TRBV27
CASSPLIVGQGSGNTIYF TRBJ1-3 TRBD1 once TRBV18
CASSLSGLQETQYF TRBJ2-5 - - TRBV5-1
CASSDTGQRNTEAFF TRBJ1-1 TRBD1 - TRBV6-5
CASSLRETYNEQFF TRBJ2-1 - - TRBV5-1
CASSNLGQGYGQYF TRBJ2-7 TRBD1 once TRBV11-2
CASSPTFGQGAPYEQYF TRBJ2-7 TRBD1 - TRBV7-6
CASSGRDRAKVEQFF TRBJ2-1 TRBD1 - TRBV9
CSVEGQGTAGYTF TRBJ1-2 TRBD1 - TRBV29-1
CASRPDRGETQYF TRBJ2-5 TRBD1 - TRBV5-1
CASSVADRTEAFF TRBJ1-1 - few TRBV2
CASSLGGSTYEQYF TRBJ2-7 TRBD2 - TRBV11-2
CASTSGRNTGELFF TRBJ2-2 TRBD2 - TRBV2
CASSSFSGRNNEQFF TRBJ2-1 TRBD2 - TRBV5-1
CASSPGQFTDTQYF TRBJ2-3 - - TRBV11-2
CASTTWSSGANVLTF TRBJ2-6 - once TRBV7-9
CASSLTNEQFF TRBJ2-1 - - TRBV7-2
CASSSAQKETQYF TRBJ2-5 - - TRBV2
CASSLAGAYEQYF TRBJ2-7 TRBD2 - TRBV6-5
CASSQPGQGYSYTQYF TRBJ2-3 TRBD1 - TRBV3-1/TRBV3-2
CASSLQGLGNQPQHF TRBJ1-5 - - TRBV6-6
CASSFTESDTQYF TRBJ2-3 - - TRBV12-3/TRBV12-4
CASSPSEIYNEQFF TRBJ2-1 - - TRBV7-2
CASSPSGAGTLSPLHF TRBJ1-6 - - TRBV18
CAASTGAYEQYF TRBJ2-7 TRBD1 - TRBV7-9
CASSPSGRASLDEQFF TRBJ2-1 TRBD2 - TRBV7-9
CASSPGTNPYEQYF TRBJ2-7 TRBD2 few TRBV18
CASSLESRGTDTQYF TRBJ2-3 - - TRBV7-2
CASSAQGGEQYF TRBJ2-7 - - TRBV5-4
CASTLGASGENIQYF TRBJ2-4 TRBD2 once TRBV3-1/TRBV3-2
CASSAIWASGSYQREETQYF TRBJ2-5 TRBD2 - TRBV2
CASSLSGQSSGNTIYF TRBJ1-3 - - TRBV27
CAIRQGAYGTDTQYF TRBJ2-3 TRBD1 - TRBV10-3
CASTPGQGGPYTF TRBJ1-2 TRBD1 - TRBV6-5
CATSRARGEPGNTIYF TRBJ1-3 - - TRBV15
CASSRTSGSPYYNEQFF TRBJ2-1 TRBD2 - TRBV7-8
CASSETGSSGANVLTF TRBJ2-6 - - TRBV2
CASSPGRGGGYTF TRBJ1-2 - - TRBV12-3/TRBV12-4
CSLGGRMGAFF TRBJ1-1 - - TRBV20-1
CASSQVASGTWETQYF TRBJ2-5 TRBD2 - TRBV4-1